One sample yielded the 9 T cell receptor beta chains listed below, sequenced in a study of beta chain features in type 1 diabetes. What was sequenced were expressed TCRB transcripts, since all of the isolated RNA had been reverse transcribed. Sequenced by immunoSEQ multiplex PCR; TCRdb stores in-frame clones only, minus some. The sample carries 250,000 to 300,000 clones, under 8.5% recorded once. What was sequenced was central memory CD4+ T cells from blood. These receptor sequences come from a woman younger than 30 in good health.

In its sample, this clone was seen many times. This rearrangement joins TRBV25-1 to TRBJ1-2, with D possibly TRBD1 on 5 matching bases. The CDR3 sequence is 14 residues long. CDR1 and CDR2 from the germline V gene are MGHDK and SYGVNS. V gave up 6 bases and J gave up 4 bases, with 15 bases separating them. CDR3 loop: CASSGDGYSYGYTF. The CDR3, as DNA: TGTGCCAGCAGCGGGGACGGCTACTCCTATGGCTACACCTTC.

A few counts support this clone. J is TRBJ1-2 and V is TRBV7-8; D gene ambiguous. V lost 4 bases to trimming and J lost 0 bases, with 12 bases between them. The CDR3 covers 15 residues. CDR1 and CDR2 from the germline V gene are SGHVS and FQNEAQ. This CDR3 reads CASSSSLGANYGYTF. In DNA, the CDR3 is TGTGCCAGCAGCTCATCCCTTGGGGCTAACTATGGCTACACCTTC.

The V call is TRBV5-4, the J call TRBJ2-1, with 7 positions matching TRBD2. Germline CDR1 and CDR2: SGHNT and YYREEE (reference sequence). V lost 4 bases, J lost 1 base, and 11 bases stayed unmatched. The CDR3 totals 17 residues. The CDR3 loop is CASSQEFEGGSYNEQFF. The CDR3, as DNA: TGTGCCAGCAGCCAAGAATTCGAGGGAGGGTCCTACAATGAGCAGTTCTTC.

Only a few counts were recorded for this clone. The chain carries TRBV18 and TRBJ2-5, with D unclear. Germline CDR1 is KGHSH and CDR2 is LQKENI. This CDR3 region has 14 residues. Trimming removed 2 bases from V and 5 bases from J, with 12 bases in between. This CDR3 is CASSPYTGEETQYF. CDR3 in DNA: TGTGCCAGCTCACCATACACTGGAGAGGAGACCCAGTACTTC.

This clone was seen a handful of times. V usage is TRBV29-1 and J usage is TRBJ1-6; 8 bases match TRBD1. V was clipped by 6 bases and J by 7 bases; unmatched bases: 8. The CDR3 contains 14 residues. Germline V gene lookup returns CDR1 SQVTM and CDR2 ANQGSEA. DNA of the CDR3: TGCAGCGTGACCTCCGGGACAGGAAATTCACCCCTCCACTTT. Translation gives CSVTSGTGNSPLHF.

The table lists this clone with a few counts. This chain connects TRBV4-1 to TRBJ2-4; unclear D gene. This CDR3 is built from 15 residues. Germline V lookup: CDR1 MGHRA, CDR2 YSYEKL. V lost 0 bases and J lost 0, with 6 bases in between. This chain's CDR3 is CASSQDLLAKNIQYF. CDR3 nucleotides: TGCGCCAGCAGCCAAGATTTATTAGCCAAAAACATTCAGTACTTC.

This clone came up a few times. This sequence joins TRBV14 and TRBJ2-1; maybe TRBD1 (6 bases). Germline-derived CDR1 and CDR2 are SGHDN and FVKESK. The CDR3 is made up of 18 amino acids. The ends were cut back, 0 bases at V and 0 bases at J, with 15 bases in the middle. CDR3 coding DNA: TGTGCCAGCAGCCAAGAACGAGGGGGTTTCTCCTCCTACAATGAGCAGTTCTTC. Its protein product is CASSQERGGFSSYNEQFF.

In DNA, the CDR3 is TGTGCCATCACTGGCAACACTGAGCAGTACTTC. It encodes CAITGNTEQYF. The chain couples TRBV10-3 to TRBJ2-5; D remains unclear. The CDR3 has 11 residues. Germline lookup yields CDR1 ENHRY and CDR2 SYGVKD. Trimming removed 7 bases at V and 11 bases at J, with 14 bases between.

This clone was seen many times. The V and J genes are TRBV7-2 and TRBJ2-1; TRBD1 might be the D (6 bases). V lost 5 bases and J lost 5, with 13 bases in between. There are 14 residues in the CDR3. CDR1 is SGHTA and CDR2 is FQGNSA in the germline V gene. In DNA, the CDR3 is TGTGCCAGCAGCAACTCTCGGGACAACAATGAGCAGTTCTTC. Its protein is CASSNSRDNNEQFF. Looking up the rest from reference TRBV7-2 and TRBJ2-1 gives the full variable domain: GAGVSQSPSNKVTEKGKDVELRCDPISGHTALYWYRQSLGQGLEFLIYFQGNSAPDKSGLPSDRFSAERTGGSVSTLTIQRTQQEDSAVYLCASSNSRDNNEQFFGPGTRLTVL.